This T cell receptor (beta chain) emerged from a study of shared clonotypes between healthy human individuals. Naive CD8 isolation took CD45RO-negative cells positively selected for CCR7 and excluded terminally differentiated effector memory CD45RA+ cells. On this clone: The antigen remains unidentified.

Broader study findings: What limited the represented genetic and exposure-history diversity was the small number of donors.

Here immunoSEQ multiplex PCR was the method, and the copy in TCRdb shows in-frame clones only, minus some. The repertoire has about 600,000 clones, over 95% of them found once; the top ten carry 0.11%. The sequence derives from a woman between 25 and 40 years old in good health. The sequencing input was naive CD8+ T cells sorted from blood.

CDR3 protein: CASSFYGYEQYF. DNA for the CDR3: TGTGCCAGCAGCTTCTACGGCTACGAGCAGTACTTC. This chain links TRBV7-8 with TRBJ2-7; D gene unclear. Trimming cost V 3 bases and J 3 bases, with 6 bases left between them. The CDR3 contains 12 residues. The germline V gene has CDR1 SGHVS and CDR2 FQNEAQ.